These 30 T cell receptor beta chains were sequenced from one sample in a study of blood T cell repertoires in COVID-19. Assay used: immunoSEQ multiplex PCR; TCRdb lists only in-frame clones, some missing. The sample has 95,000 to 150,000 clones; roughly 89% are singletons. Sequenced input: peripheral blood. These receptors were taken from a man aged 40-49 years with acute or convalescent COVID-19.

The V call is TRBV7-2, the J call TRBJ2-3; D is undetermined. CDR1 is SGHTA, CDR2 FQGNSA, per germline. V was pared by 4 bases and J by 2 bases, with 7 bases between. The CDR3 loop spans 13 amino acids. The CDR3 loop is CASSSPVTDTQYF. The CDR3 DNA follows: TGTGCCAGCAGCTCCCCGGTCACAGATACGCAGTATTTT.

This chain connects TRBV5-1 to TRBJ1-1, with D perhaps TRBD1 (6 bases). Germline V gene data show CDR1 as SGHRS and CDR2 as YFSETQ. V shed 1 base and J shed 6 bases, with 13 bases lying between them. The CDR3 sequence is 14 residues long. CDR3 DNA: TGCGCCAGCAGCTTGAGCTGGGAGGGGGCTGAAGCTTTCTTT. Translated, it gives CASSLSWEGAEAFF.

This chain links TRBV27 with TRBJ2-7, with 11 bases matching TRBD2. This CDR3 contains 13 residues. Germline V gene data show CDR1 as MNHEY and CDR2 as SMNVEV (reference sequence). The V gene end was trimmed by 8 bases and the J gene end by 2 bases; junction bases not matched to a gene: 2. CDR3 DNA: TGTGCCAGCGGTAGCGGGAGGGCCTACGAGCAGTACTTC. Translated, it gives CASGSGRAYEQYF.

The rearrangement links TRBV7-8 to TRBJ2-2, with 13 positions matching TRBD2. J lost 1 base, V lost 0 bases, and 2 bases had no gene match. CDR3 length: 18 residues. CDR1 SGHVS and CDR2 FQNEAQ come from the germline V gene. CDR3: CASSLAGTSGVNTGELFF. As DNA, the CDR3 is TGTGCCAGCAGCTTAGCCGGGACTAGCGGGGTGAACACCGGGGAGCTGTTTTTT.

This clone was seen only once. This chain links TRBV3-1 (or the pseudogene TRBV3-2) with TRBJ2-3, with D perhaps matching TRBD2 (6 bases). Trimming cost V 4 bases and J 8 bases, with 13 bases left between them. Germline loops: CDR1 LGHDT, CDR2 YNNKEL (reference sequence). The CDR3 covers 13 residues. The CDR3 DNA is TGTGCCAGCAGCCCCGGGGGTTCTATTACGCAGTATTTT. Translating it yields CASSPGGSITQYF.

The rearrangement joins TRBV2 to TRBJ2-1, with D possibly TRBD2 on 6 matching bases. Between the trimmed V and J ends, which lost 6 bases and 6 bases, there was a span of 21 bases. Germline assignment: CDR1 SNHLY and CDR2 FYNNEI. This CDR3 contains 16 residues. The CDR3 DNA follows: TGTGCCAGCAGAGCACGCCTCGGGGGTCGCGGCAATGAGCAGTTCTTC. It encodes CASRARLGGRGNEQFF.

The rearrangement joins TRBV25-1 to TRBJ1-1; D uncertain. This CDR3 has 12 amino acids. CDR1 is MGHDK and CDR2 is SYGVNS in the germline V gene. V was trimmed by 2 bases and J by 2 bases, leaving 3 bases between them. This chain's CDR3 is CASSEGNTEAFF. The DNA for the CDR3 is TGTGCCAGCAGTGAAGGCAACACTGAAGCTTTCTTT.

The V and J genes are TRBV27 and TRBJ1-2, with 12 bases fitting TRBD1. V dropped 6 bases and J dropped 7; count of bases not matched to a gene: 6. CDR1 is MNHEY and CDR2 is SMNVEV in the germline V gene (reference sequence). The CDR3 is 14 residues long. In DNA form, the CDR3 reads TGTGCCAGCAGCCGGGACAGGGGGCAGGGTGGCTACACCTTC. Translation gives CASSRDRGQGGYTF.

The chain uses TRBV19 and TRBJ1-1; 11 bases line up with TRBD1. Germline CDR1 reads LNHDA; CDR2 reads SQIVND (reference sequence). The CDR3 has 16 residues. Trimming at V came to 3 bases and at J to 1 base, leaving 4 bases not matched to a gene. Here the CDR3 DNA reads TGTGCCAGTAGTATTAGGACAGGGGGCAGGAACACTGAAGCTTTCTTT. Protein sequence: CASSIRTGGRNTEAFF. The full variable domain, in which reference TRBV19 and TRBJ1-1 provide the parts outside the CDR3, is DGGITQSPKYLFRKEGQNVTLSCEQNLNHDAMYWYRQDPGQGLRLIYYSQIVNDFQKGDIAEGYSVSREKKESFPLTVTSAQKNPTAFYLCASSIRTGGRNTEAFFGQGTRLTVV.

V and J are TRBV27 and TRBJ1-2; 7 bases are a match to TRBD1. The germline gives CDR1 MNHEY, CDR2 SMNVEV (reference sequence). J gave up 1 base and V 9 bases, and 8 bases lay outside the gene matches. The length of the CDR3 is 14 residues. The CDR3 nucleotides are TGTGCCAGTAAACCGGACAGGATTAACTATGGCTACACCTTC. Protein product: CASKPDRINYGYTF.

This clone was seen a few times. The chain links TRBV19 to TRBJ1-5; D unclear. Trimming removed 4 bases at V and 1 base at J, with 8 bases between. Germline V gene lookup returns CDR1 LNHDA and CDR2 SQIVND (reference sequence). The CDR3 covers 14 residues. In DNA, the CDR3 is TGTGCCAGTAGTAGTCAGGCCAGCAATCAGCCCCAGCATTTT. Its protein is CASSSQASNQPQHF.

This rearrangement joins TRBV4-2 to TRBJ2-6, with 9 bases fitting TRBD1. This CDR3 region has 20 residues. The V gene's germline CDR1 is LGHNA and CDR2 YNFKEQ. The trim removed 3 bases at V and 0 bases at J, leaving 12 bases unmatched. The CDR3 protein is CASSHLKPGQGSSGANVLTF. The CDR3 DNA follows: TGTGCCAGCAGCCACCTCAAACCGGGACAGGGTAGCTCTGGGGCCAACGTCCTGACTTTC.

The rearrangement links TRBV5-5 to TRBJ1-2; D is unresolved. CDR3 length: 13 amino acids. With 4 bases removed from V and 0 bases from J, the gap between germline ends came to 7 bases. Germline V lookup: CDR1 SGHKS, CDR2 YYEKEE (reference sequence). Here the CDR3 DNA reads TGTGCCAGCAGCCCAGAACCTAACTATGGCTACACCTTC. Its translation is CASSPEPNYGYTF.

The V call is TRBV6-5, the J call TRBJ1-2, with 9 positions matching TRBD1. V dropped 6 bases and J dropped 4; count of bases not matched to a gene: 9. The CDR3 spans 15 residues. CDR1 MNHEY and CDR2 SVGAGI come from the germline V gene. DNA for the CDR3: TGTGCCAGCAGGCCCACAGGGGGCGTGATCTATGGCTACACCTTC. Protein product: CASRPTGGVIYGYTF.

The V call is TRBV7-2, the J call TRBJ2-5; 11 bases fit TRBD2. The CDR3 is made up of 18 amino acids. The V segment lost 2 bases and the J segment 4 bases; nucleotides outside the gene matches: 12. CDR1 is SGHTA, CDR2 FQGNSA, per germline. The CDR3 region is CASSLRSVAGGGRETQYF. The CDR3 DNA reads as TGTGCCAGCAGCTTACGGAGCGTAGCGGGGGGGGGTCGAGAGACCCAGTACTTC.

This rearrangement joins TRBV5-1 to TRBJ2-7; 10 positions agree with TRBD1. The junction had 6 bases not matched to a gene; V was cut back by 4 bases and J by 2 bases. CDR3 size: 15 residues. Germline loops: CDR1 SGHRS, CDR2 YFSETQ. The CDR3, as DNA: TGCGCCAGCAGCGCCGGGACAGGGGAAACCTACGAGCAGTACTTC. This encodes CASSAGTGETYEQYF.

As for this clone: Distinct nucleotide sequences in the sample also encode this CDR3. V usage is TRBV30 and J usage is TRBJ2-2; 8 bases align to TRBD1. Trimming took 2 bases from V and 5 from J; bases not matched to a gene: 7. From germline, CDR1 is GTSNPN and CDR2 SVGIG (reference sequence). This CDR3 comprises 15 residues. The CDR3 loop reads CAWSSDRGGTGELFF. CDR3 nucleotide sequence: TGTGCCTGGAGTTCCGACAGGGGAGGTACCGGGGAGCTGTTTTTT.

V gene TRBV3-1 (or the pseudogene TRBV3-2) combines with J gene TRBJ1-1; D not resolved. This CDR3 is built from 16 residues. Trimming pared 2 bases from V and 4 bases from J, leaving 17 bases between. Germline CDR1 and CDR2: LGHDT and YNNKEL (reference sequence). The CDR3, as DNA: TGTGCCAGCAGCCAAAGAGTGGGAGGAGGGAGCACTGAAGCTTTCTTT. It yields the protein CASSQRVGGGSTEAFF.

This chain connects TRBV18 to TRBJ1-1, with 7 bases aligning to TRBD1. In germline, CDR1 is KGHSH, CDR2 LQKENI. V dropped 3 bases and J dropped 0; count of bases not matched to a gene: 4. The CDR3 is 15 amino acids. Here the CDR3 reads CASSPGDRMNTEAFF. The DNA for the CDR3 is TGTGCCAGCTCACCCGGGGACAGAATGAACACTGAAGCTTTCTTT.

V gene TRBV2 combines with J gene TRBJ2-1; a possible D gene is TRBD2 (5 bases). CDR3 size: 16 residues. Trimming left V 7 bases short and J 6 bases short, with 22 bases between. Germline V gene sequence: CDR1 SNHLY, CDR2 FYNNEI. The CDR3 region is CASNREGDIPSNEQFF. CDR3 nucleotides: TGTGCCAGCAATAGAGAGGGAGACATTCCCTCCAATGAGCAGTTCTTC.

CDR3 nucleotides: TGTGCCAGCATGGGGCCCTTTGACAATCAGCCCCAGCATTTT. Its protein product is CASMGPFDNQPQHF. J is TRBJ1-5 and V is TRBV27; a possible D gene is TRBD1 (5 bases). Germline CDR1 MNHEY, CDR2 SMNVEV (reference sequence). Trimming left V 7 bases short and J 3 bases short, with 13 bases between. This CDR3 comprises 14 residues.

This clone was seen a handful of times. The chain links TRBV9 to TRBJ1-3; no clear D. V lost 0 bases and J 0 bases, leaving 10 bases between the germline ends. This CDR3 has 16 residues. Germline V lookup: CDR1 SGDLS, CDR2 YYNGEE. This CDR3 reads CASSVGWAYSGNTIYF. In DNA, the CDR3 is TGTGCCAGCAGCGTAGGATGGGCCTACTCTGGAAACACCATATATTTT.

This clone was observed a single time. The V call is TRBV5-1, the J call TRBJ2-1; TRBD1 might be the D (7 bases). CDR3 length: 16 residues. Germline CDR1 SGHRS, CDR2 YFSETQ. Trimming stripped 4 bases from V and 9 bases from J, with 23 bases between. The DNA of the CDR3 is TGCGCCAGCAGCACAGCGGGTGGGACAGTAACCCGTGAGCAGTTCTTC. As protein: CASSTAGGTVTREQFF.

V and J are TRBV12-5 and TRBJ1-1, with D possibly matching TRBD1 (6 bases). Trimming cost V 5 bases and J 8 bases, with 15 bases left between them. The CDR3 is 13 residues long. Germline V gives CDR1 LGHNT, CDR2 FRNRAP. The CDR3 coding sequence is TGTGCTAGTGGTGTGCTTTGGACAGCCGAAGCTTTCTTT. Its protein product is CASGVLWTAEAFF.

This clone occurred once. The chain combines TRBV19 with TRBJ2-4, with TRBD2 matching 8 bases. CDR3 length: 15 amino acids. V dropped 6 bases and J dropped 6; count of bases not matched to a gene: 10. Germline-derived CDR1 and CDR2 are LNHDA and SQIVND (reference sequence). CDR3 in DNA: TGTGCCAGTAGACGGTTCGCCGCGGGAGGAAACATTCAGTACTTC. Its translation: CASRRFAAGGNIQYF.

This chain links TRBV5-4 with TRBJ1-2, with D possibly matching TRBD1 (6 bases). The V end was cut by 0 bases, the J end by 5 bases, with 14 bases between. The germline CDR1 and CDR2 sequences are SGHNT and YYREEE (reference sequence). The length of the CDR3 is 15 residues. The DNA of the CDR3 is TGTGCCAGCAGCTTGGCCGGACAGCGCGTTTATGGCTACACCTTC. Translated: CASSLAGQRVYGYTF.

The table lists this clone with a count of one. V gene TRBV3-1 (or the pseudogene TRBV3-2) combines with J gene TRBJ1-5; D gene unclear. The V and J ends lost 0 bases and 6 bases respectively, with 12 bases between them. In germline, CDR1 is LGHDT, CDR2 YNNKEL (reference sequence). The CDR3 covers 15 residues. As DNA, the CDR3 is TGTGCCAGCAGCCAAGATTATACGCCGGGTCAGCCCCAGCATTTT. Translation gives CASSQDYTPGQPQHF.

The rearrangement uses TRBV6-6 and TRBJ2-2; 7 bases line up with TRBD1. Unmatched junction bases numbered 7, after V lost 3 bases and J lost 3 bases. CDR3 length: 16 amino acids. CDR1 MNHNY and CDR2 SVGAGI come from the germline V gene (reference sequence). The CDR3 DNA follows: TGTGCCAGCAGTTATGCCACAGGGGTCGACACCGGGGAGCTGTTTTTT. Translation: CASSYATGVDTGELFF.

This clone was seen more than once but under ten times. The J gene is TRBJ1-1, the V gene TRBV7-9; 10 bases match TRBD1. The CDR3 has 13 amino acids. Germline trimming cut 4 bases from V and 6 bases from J; bases unmatched to any gene: 2. CDR1 and CDR2 (germline): SEHNR, FQNEAQ (reference sequence). The CDR3, as DNA: TGTGCCAGCAGCTCCGGGACAGGGGCTGAAGCTTTCTTT. Translation gives CASSSGTGAEAFF.

The chain combines TRBV12-2 with TRBJ1-6; TRBD1, the D gene given by the table, was not confirmed from the DNA. TRBV12-2 is classified as a pseudogene. The CDR3 covers 16 residues. In nucleotides, the CDR3 is TGTGCAAGTCGCTTAGCGGCAGGGGCCTATAATTCACCCCTCCACTTT. Translated, it gives CASRLAAGAYNSPLHF.